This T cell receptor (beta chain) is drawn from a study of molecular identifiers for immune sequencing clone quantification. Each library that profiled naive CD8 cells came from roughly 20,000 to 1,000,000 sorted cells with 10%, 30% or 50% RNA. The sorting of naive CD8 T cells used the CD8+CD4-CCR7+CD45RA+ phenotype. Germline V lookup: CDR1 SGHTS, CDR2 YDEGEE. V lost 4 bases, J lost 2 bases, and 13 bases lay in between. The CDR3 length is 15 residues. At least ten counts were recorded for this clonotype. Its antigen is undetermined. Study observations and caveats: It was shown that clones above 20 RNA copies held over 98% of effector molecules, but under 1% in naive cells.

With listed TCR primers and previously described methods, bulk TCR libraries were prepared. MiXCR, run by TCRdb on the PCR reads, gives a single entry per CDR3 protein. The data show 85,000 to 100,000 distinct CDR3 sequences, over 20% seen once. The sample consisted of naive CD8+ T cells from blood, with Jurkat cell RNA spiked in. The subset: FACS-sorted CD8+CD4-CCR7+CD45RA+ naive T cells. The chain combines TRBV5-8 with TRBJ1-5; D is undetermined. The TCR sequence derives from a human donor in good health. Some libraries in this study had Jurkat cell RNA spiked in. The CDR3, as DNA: TGTGCCAGCAGCCAACGAAGGGATGGCAATCAGCCCCAGCATTTT. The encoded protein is CASSQRRDGNQPQHF.